Listed below are T cell receptor beta chains from one sample, sequenced in a study of T cell repertoires in cytomegalovirus infection. No antigen is known for these receptors. In TCRdb, the reads were re-called with MiXCR into one record per CDR3 protein. Among around 900,000 distinct CDR3 sequences listed, around 29% were seen once. Sample: cultured CD8+ T cells from PBMCs, taken from culture after CMV antigen stimulation. These receptors were obtained from a human donor in good health (CMV status not recorded). Some clones in this sample may be carry-over from other donors' samples. The CDR3 runs from the conserved cysteine through the conserved F or W. D genes are given only for firm matches. Where a row states a size, it is once, few, many or the class of an expanded clone; other rows omit it.

cdr3_nt: TGCAGCATTGGTAGGGCAACCGGGGAGCTGTTTTTT
cdr3_aa: CSIGRATGELFF
v_call: TRBV29-1
clone_size: few
d_call: NA
j_call: TRBJ2-2

cdr3_nt: TGTGCCAGTAATATCGGACAGAGCTCCTACAATGAGCAGTTCTTC
cdr3_aa: CASNIGQSSYNEQFF
v_call: TRBV19
clone_size: few
d_call: NA
j_call: TRBJ2-1

cdr3_nt: TGTGCCAGCAGCTCCGAAGAGACCCAGTACTTC
cdr3_aa: CASSSEETQYF
v_call: TRBV7-6
clone_size: many
d_call: NA
j_call: TRBJ2-5

cdr3_nt: TGTGCCAGCAGCTATCGGGACCCGAACACTGAAGCTTTCTTT
cdr3_aa: CASSYRDPNTEAFF
v_call: TRBV7-2
clone_size: NA
d_call: NA
j_call: TRBJ1-1

cdr3_nt: TGTGCCAGCAGTCCCCTACTAGCGGGTATGGGGGATACGCAGTATTTT
cdr3_aa: CASSPLLAGMGDTQYF
v_call: TRBV27
clone_size: NA
d_call: TRBD2
j_call: TRBJ2-3

cdr3_nt: TGTGCCAGCAGCTTACGAGCCGCGGGACAGGGCAATGAGCAGTTCTTC
cdr3_aa: CASSLRAAGQGNEQFF
v_call: TRBV7-6
clone_size: few
d_call: TRBD1
j_call: TRBJ2-1

cdr3_nt: TGTGCCAGCAGTCCCCCGGTCCCGGGGTATGAGCAGTTCTTC
cdr3_aa: CASSPPVPGYEQFF
v_call: TRBV6-2/TRBV6-3
clone_size: few
d_call: NA
j_call: TRBJ2-1

cdr3_nt: TGTGCCAGCAGTTACCCCCCGCGGGCGGCCGAGGAGACCCAGTACTTC
cdr3_aa: CASSYPPRAAEETQYF
v_call: TRBV6-2/TRBV6-3
clone_size: NA
d_call: NA
j_call: TRBJ2-5

cdr3_nt: TGTGCCACCAGCAGTGGGTCGATCTATGGCTACACCTTC
cdr3_aa: CATSSGSIYGYTF
v_call: TRBV15
clone_size: NA
d_call: NA
j_call: TRBJ1-2

cdr3_nt: TGTGCCAGCAGTTCCCAGGGACAGGGTTTAGCCGGGGAGCTGTTTTTT
cdr3_aa: CASSSQGQGLAGELFF
v_call: TRBV6-8
clone_size: NA
d_call: TRBD1
j_call: TRBJ2-2

cdr3_nt: TGTGCCAGCAGCTTAGCCGGAGACAGGGGTTTT
cdr3_aa: CASSLAGDRGF
v_call: TRBV7-9
clone_size: many
d_call: TRBD1
j_call: TRBJ1-1

cdr3_nt: TGTGCCAGCAGCTTGACTAGCGGGGGACTGGATACGCAGTATTTT
cdr3_aa: CASSLTSGGLDTQYF
v_call: TRBV7-9
clone_size: NA
d_call: TRBD2
j_call: TRBJ2-3

cdr3_nt: TGTGCCAGCAGCCCCCGGGGAGCGGGGGGCTTGTACAATGAGCAGTTCTTC
cdr3_aa: CASSPRGAGGLYNEQFF
v_call: TRBV7-8
clone_size: NA
d_call: TRBD2
j_call: TRBJ2-1

cdr3_nt: TGCAGTGCTAACGACAGGTTCTACGAGCAGTACTTC
cdr3_aa: CSANDRFYEQYF
v_call: TRBV20-1
clone_size: few
d_call: NA
j_call: TRBJ2-7

cdr3_nt: TGTGCCAGCAAAGGACAGGGGGCAGTCGGCTACACCTTC
cdr3_aa: CASKGQGAVGYTF
v_call: TRBV12-3/TRBV12-4
clone_size: many
d_call: TRBD1
j_call: TRBJ1-2

cdr3_nt: TGTGCCAGCCTAGGGTCAAGCTCCTACAATGAGCAGTTCTTC
cdr3_aa: CASLGSSSYNEQFF
v_call: TRBV19
clone_size: NA
d_call: NA
j_call: TRBJ2-1

cdr3_nt: TGTGCCAGCAGCCCGAGGGGGCGGAGTGAGCAGTTCTTC
cdr3_aa: CASSPRGRSEQFF
v_call: TRBV9
clone_size: NA
d_call: TRBD1
j_call: TRBJ2-1

cdr3_nt: TGTGCCAGCAACGCCTGGACACCCGGAATAGGGAGTAATTCACCCCTCCACTTT
cdr3_aa: CASNAWTPGIGSNSPLHF
v_call: TRBV2
clone_size: NA
d_call: NA
j_call: TRBJ1-6

cdr3_nt: TGTGCCAGCAGCTTAAGGAGGATGAACACTGAAGCTTTCTTT
cdr3_aa: CASSLRRMNTEAFF
v_call: TRBV5-4
clone_size: NA
d_call: NA
j_call: TRBJ1-1

cdr3_nt: TGTGCCAGCACCGGTCAGCTAGGACAGGGGGCCTACGAGCAGTACTTC
cdr3_aa: CASTGQLGQGAYEQYF
v_call: TRBV7-9
clone_size: few
d_call: TRBD1
j_call: TRBJ2-7

cdr3_nt: TGCAGTGCGCAAACAGGGGGTACTGAAGCTTTCTTT
cdr3_aa: CSAQTGGTEAFF
v_call: TRBV20-1
clone_size: NA
d_call: TRBD1
j_call: TRBJ1-1

cdr3_nt: TGTGCCAGTAGGACGGTAAAGTATGGCTACACCTTC
cdr3_aa: CASRTVKYGYTF
v_call: TRBV19
clone_size: NA
d_call: NA
j_call: TRBJ1-2

cdr3_nt: TGCGCCAGCAGCCCCGGCCCCGCATGGGGCTACACCTTC
cdr3_aa: CASSPGPAWGYTF
v_call: TRBV4-3
clone_size: NA
d_call: NA
j_call: TRBJ1-2

cdr3_nt: TGTGCCAGCAGTGATTTCGGGGGGCAGAAATCACCCCTCCACTTT
cdr3_aa: CASSDFGGQKSPLHF
v_call: TRBV6-1
clone_size: NA
d_call: NA
j_call: TRBJ1-6

cdr3_nt: TGTGCCAGCAGTTTATTGGGATTCCATGAGCAGTTCTTC
cdr3_aa: CASSLLGFHEQFF
v_call: TRBV12-3/TRBV12-4
clone_size: many
d_call: NA
j_call: TRBJ2-1

cdr3_nt: TGTGCCAGCAGTTTGGGGCCCCAACGGAGGCTAGCGGGGGGGCCCGTGATGCAAGAGACCCAGTACTTC
cdr3_aa: CASSLGPQRRLAGGPVMQETQYF
v_call: TRBV28
clone_size: NA
d_call: TRBD2
j_call: TRBJ2-5

cdr3_nt: TGCAGCGTTGAGACGTTTGAGACCCAGTACTTC
cdr3_aa: CSVETFETQYF
v_call: TRBV29-1
clone_size: NA
d_call: NA
j_call: TRBJ2-5

cdr3_nt: TGTGCCAGCAGCGCCCGGGACCGCGATAATGAAAAACTGTTTTTT
cdr3_aa: CASSARDRDNEKLFF
v_call: TRBV7-9
clone_size: NA
d_call: NA
j_call: TRBJ1-4

cdr3_nt: TGCAGTGCTAGAGATGCCCGGGGGGTAGACACCGGGGAGCTGTTTTTT
cdr3_aa: CSARDARGVDTGELFF
v_call: TRBV20-1
clone_size: few
d_call: TRBD2
j_call: TRBJ2-2

cdr3_nt: TGTGCCAGTAGTCTGGACCGGGCCAGTGCTCGGGGCTACACCTTC
cdr3_aa: CASSLDRASARGYTF
v_call: TRBV19
clone_size: few
d_call: NA
j_call: TRBJ1-2